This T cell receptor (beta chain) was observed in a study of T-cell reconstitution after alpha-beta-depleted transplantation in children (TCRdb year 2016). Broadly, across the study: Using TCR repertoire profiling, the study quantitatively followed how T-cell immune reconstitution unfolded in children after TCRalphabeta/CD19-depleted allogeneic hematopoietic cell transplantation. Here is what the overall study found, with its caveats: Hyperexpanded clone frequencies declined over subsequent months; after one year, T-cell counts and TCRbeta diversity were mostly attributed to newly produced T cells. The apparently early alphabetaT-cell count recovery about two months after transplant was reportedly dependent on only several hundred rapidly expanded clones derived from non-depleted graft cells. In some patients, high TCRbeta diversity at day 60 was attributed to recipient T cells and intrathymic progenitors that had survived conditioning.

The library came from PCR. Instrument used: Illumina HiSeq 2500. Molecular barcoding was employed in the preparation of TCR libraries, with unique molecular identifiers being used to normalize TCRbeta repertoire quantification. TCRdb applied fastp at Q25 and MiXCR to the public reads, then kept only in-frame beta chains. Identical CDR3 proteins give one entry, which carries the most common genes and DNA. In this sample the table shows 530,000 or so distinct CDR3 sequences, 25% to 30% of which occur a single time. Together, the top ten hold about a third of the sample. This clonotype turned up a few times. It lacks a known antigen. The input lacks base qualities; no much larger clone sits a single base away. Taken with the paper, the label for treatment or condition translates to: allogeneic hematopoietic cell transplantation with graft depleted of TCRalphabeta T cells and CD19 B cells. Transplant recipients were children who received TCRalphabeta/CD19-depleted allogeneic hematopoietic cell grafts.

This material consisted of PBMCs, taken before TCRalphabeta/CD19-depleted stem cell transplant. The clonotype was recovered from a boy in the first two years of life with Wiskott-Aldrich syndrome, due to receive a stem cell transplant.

The bases are TGCGCCAGCAGCCAGGGCCAGAACACTGAAGCTTTCTTT. It is translated as CASSQGQNTEAFF. The chain is assembled from TRBV5-1 and TRBJ1-1, with TRBD1 perhaps the D gene, on 5 matching bases. Including the terminal cysteine and phenylalanine, the CDR3 comprises 13 residues. Only the CDR3 part of the read is kept: 39 bases, read in frame from the first base. V is pared back by 4 bases and J by 1 base, with 8 bases lying between the germline termini. CDR1 SGHRS and CDR2 YFSETQ were looked up in the germline V gene.